The 20 T cell receptor beta chains below come from one sample, sequenced in a study of T cell changes during pregnancy in multiple sclerosis (dated by TCRdb to the late 2010s). Receptors were amplified or captured by the immunoSEQ multiplex PCR assay. Not all clones reach the TCRdb copy of this immuneACCESS table, which keeps in-frame sequences only. Checked studies attribute under half of the gap to unresolved V genes and leave the rest unexplained. For this sample the table gives 45,000 or so clones, of which about nine tenths were detected only once. The top ten clonotypes cover approximately 9% of the sample. The sample was CD8+ T cells from peripheral blood mononuclear cells, taken after pregnancy. The source is a female donor with multiple sclerosis, enrolled in a pregnancy study.

This chain uses TRBV4-3 with TRBJ1-5, with TRBD1 as a possible D gene (5 bases). CDR3 size: 15 residues. Between the trimmed V and J ends, which lost 3 bases and 6 bases, there was a span of 15 bases. Germline-derived CDR1 and CDR2 are LGHNA and YSLEER. The chain's CDR3 is CASSHFRGGGQPQHF. The CDR3 nucleotides are TGCGCCAGCAGCCATTTTCGGGGGGGTGGTCAGCCCCAGCATTTT.

The chain has TRBV6-5 and TRBJ1-5; D remains ambiguous. The CDR3 sequence is 13 residues long. The germline V gene encodes CDR1 MNHEY and CDR2 SVGAGI. Trimming removed 2 bases from V and 4 bases from J, with 6 bases in between. The CDR3 loop reads CASSYEINQPQHF. The CDR3 bases are TGTGCCAGCAGTTACGAGATTAATCAGCCCCAGCATTTT.

J is TRBJ2-1 and V is TRBV4-2; 7 bases map to TRBD2. Germline V lookup: CDR1 LGHNA, CDR2 YNFKEQ. The CDR3 extends over 17 amino acids. After removal of 2 bases from V and 4 bases from J, the junction contained 11 bases not matched to a gene. The CDR3 region has the DNA TGTGCCAGCAGCCAAAACCCCCAGCGGGGAGTATACAATGAGCAGTTCTTC. Protein product: CASSQNPQRGVYNEQFF.

This rearrangement joins TRBV6-5 to TRBJ1-5; 9 nucleotides align to TRBD1. V was pared by 7 bases and J by 4 bases, with 8 bases of the junction left unmatched. Per germline, CDR1 MNHEY and CDR2 SVGAGI. This CDR3 is built from 15 residues. CDR3 DNA: TGTGCCAGCACCCCTACCGGGACAGGGAATCAGCCCCAGCATTTT. Protein sequence: CASTPTGTGNQPQHF.

The chain has TRBV4-3 and TRBJ2-7, with D tentatively TRBD1 (6 bases). Looked up from germline, CDR1 is LGHNA and CDR2 is YSLEER. The CDR3 has 13 residues. Trimming stripped 1 base from V and 10 bases from J, with 14 bases between. Here the CDR3 reads CASSQGQEGGQYF. CDR3 DNA: TGCGCCAGCAGCCAAGGACAGGAAGGTGGCCAGTACTTC.

The rearrangement uses TRBV4-3 and TRBJ2-1; 7 nucleotides align to TRBD1. V lost 2 bases and J lost 4; bases outside the gene matches: 2. The CDR3 sequence is 14 residues long. Germline V gene sequence: CDR1 LGHNA, CDR2 YSLEER. CDR3 protein: CASSQTGVYNEQFF. The DNA of the CDR3 is TGCGCCAGCAGCCAAACAGGGGTGTACAATGAGCAGTTCTTC.

The rearrangement joins TRBV6-5 to TRBJ2-5; D is possibly TRBD2 (5 bases). The V gene's germline CDR1 is MNHEY and CDR2 SVGAGI. The CDR3 has 14 residues. The V end was cut by 0 bases, the J end by 5 bases, with 10 bases between. The CDR3 reads CASSYSSGWETQYF. The CDR3 nucleotides are TGTGCCAGCAGTTACTCGTCGGGGTGGGAGACCCAGTACTTC.

The rearrangement uses TRBV27 and TRBJ2-1; a possible D gene is TRBD1 (5 bases). The V gene lost 5 bases and the J gene lost 3 bases, with 8 bases spanning the gap. In germline, CDR1 is MNHEY, CDR2 SMNVEV (reference sequence). The CDR3 loop spans 13 amino acids. CDR3 bases: TGTGCCAGCAGTGTACAGGTCTACAATGAGCAGTTCTTC. Encoded protein: CASSVQVYNEQFF.

The rearrangement joins TRBV21-1 to TRBJ1-2; TRBD1, as called in the table, went unchecked against the DNA. TRBV21-1 constitutes a pseudogene. This CDR3 comprises 21 residues. The CDR3 here is CASSKRLPGQGPKINTYGYTF. The CDR3 DNA is TGTGCCAGCAGCAAGCGCTTACCGGGACAGGGACCTAAAATAAATACCTATGGCTACACCTTC.

V usage is TRBV7-9 and J usage is TRBJ1-6, with 7 bases identical to TRBD1. From germline, CDR1 is SEHNR and CDR2 FQNEAQ (reference sequence). V shed 5 bases, J shed 8 bases, and the junction held 6 bases outside the gene matches. The CDR3 has 14 amino acids. The CDR3 is CASSPWDSDSPLHF. The CDR3 DNA reads TGTGCCAGCAGCCCCTGGGACAGCGATTCACCCCTCCACTTT.

This clone has a single count. V and J are TRBV12-5 and TRBJ1-1, with a weak D call TRBD1 (6 bases). Germline V gives CDR1 LGHNT, CDR2 FRNRAP. V shed 2 bases and J shed 8 bases, with 12 bases lying between them. The CDR3 runs to 13 residues. This chain's CDR3 is CASGLWEGVEAFF. The DNA for the CDR3 is TGTGCTAGTGGTTTGTGGGAGGGGGTAGAAGCTTTCTTT.

CDR3 sequence reads: CASSPGTGGYGYTF. The CDR3 coding sequence is TGTGCCAGTAGTCCCGGGACAGGGGGCTATGGCTACACCTTC. The chain has TRBV19 and TRBJ1-2, with 11 bases fitting TRBD1. CDR1 LNHDA and CDR2 SQIVND come from the germline V gene (reference sequence). This CDR3 is built from 14 residues. The ends lost 5 bases at V and 4 bases at J; junction bases unmatched: 3.

V gene TRBV6-5 combines with J gene TRBJ1-2, with 8 bases that match TRBD1. CDR3 length: 15 amino acids. V lost 0 bases, J lost 6 bases, and 6 bases stayed unmatched. CDR1 MNHEY and CDR2 SVGAGI come from the germline V gene. The DNA of the CDR3 is TGTGCCAGCAGTTACTCGAGTCGGACAGGGAATGGCTACACCTTC. Encoded protein: CASSYSSRTGNGYTF.

The gene calls are TRBV5-3 and TRBJ1-1; D not resolved. TRBV5-3 is an ORF for which the function is uncertain. This CDR3 contains 13 residues. V was clipped by 0 bases and J by 4 bases, with 7 bases between them. DNA of the CDR3: TGTGCCAGAAGCTTGGTCGGGAGCACTGAAGCTTTCTTT. This sequence encodes CARSLVGSTEAFF.

This chain uses TRBV5-5 with TRBJ2-1; 8 nucleotides match TRBD2. The CDR3 has 16 amino acids. The germline gives CDR1 SGHKS, CDR2 YYEKEE (reference sequence). With V trimmed by 2 bases and J by 3 bases, 7 bases remained unmatched. Here the CDR3 reads CASSLQLAENYNEQFF. The CDR3 nucleotides are TGTGCCAGCAGCTTACAACTAGCGGAAAACTACAATGAGCAGTTCTTC.

The chain employs TRBV11-3 and TRBJ2-6; D is perhaps TRBD2 (5 bases). The CDR3 consists of 12 residues. CDR1 is SGHNT and CDR2 is YENEEA in the germline V gene. V lost 5 bases and J lost 16, with 15 bases in between. CDR3 in amino acids: CASSPTGFPLTF. The CDR3 DNA sequence: TGTGCCAGCAGCCCGACGGGGTTCCCTCTGACTTTC.

This clone was recorded only once. The CDR3 reads CASSPDWGDQPQHF. CDR3 nucleotide sequence: TGTGCCAGCAGCCCAGATTGGGGGGATCAGCCCCAGCATTTT. The chain combines TRBV6-5 with TRBJ1-5, with a weak D call TRBD1 (5 bases). The CDR3 totals 14 residues. V lost 6 bases to trimming and J lost 5 bases, with 14 bases between them. Germline V lookup: CDR1 MNHEY, CDR2 SVGAGI.

The chain uses TRBV6-1 and TRBJ1-1; possible D gene TRBD1, 5 bases. Trimming removed 2 bases from V and 3 bases from J, with 13 bases in between. The CDR3 sequence is 15 residues long. The V gene's germline CDR1 is MNHNS and CDR2 SASEGT. The CDR3, as DNA: TGTGCCAGCAGTGAACGCTTTCTAGGGGACACTGAAGCTTTCTTT. Translating gives CASSERFLGDTEAFF.

The V gene is TRBV6-1, the J gene TRBJ2-5; D possibly corresponds to TRBD2 (7 bases). The CDR3 has 15 amino acids. V lost 1 base and J lost 4, with 13 bases in between. Germline CDR1 and CDR2: MNHNS and SASEGT. The CDR3 spells CASSEEGGGAETQYF. In nucleotides, the CDR3 is TGTGCCAGCAGTGAAGAGGGCGGGGGCGCAGAGACCCAGTACTTC.

The sample holds a few counts of this clone. CDR3 coding DNA: TGTGCCAGCAGTCAGGGACACCTATCCACTGAAGCTTTCTTT. Amino acid sequence: CASSQGHLSTEAFF. The chain couples TRBV6-5 to TRBJ1-1, with D possibly TRBD1 on 6 matching bases. The V gene's germline CDR1 is MNHEY and CDR2 SVGAGI. The V end was cut by 5 bases, the J end by 4 bases, with 14 bases between. The CDR3 runs 14 residues.